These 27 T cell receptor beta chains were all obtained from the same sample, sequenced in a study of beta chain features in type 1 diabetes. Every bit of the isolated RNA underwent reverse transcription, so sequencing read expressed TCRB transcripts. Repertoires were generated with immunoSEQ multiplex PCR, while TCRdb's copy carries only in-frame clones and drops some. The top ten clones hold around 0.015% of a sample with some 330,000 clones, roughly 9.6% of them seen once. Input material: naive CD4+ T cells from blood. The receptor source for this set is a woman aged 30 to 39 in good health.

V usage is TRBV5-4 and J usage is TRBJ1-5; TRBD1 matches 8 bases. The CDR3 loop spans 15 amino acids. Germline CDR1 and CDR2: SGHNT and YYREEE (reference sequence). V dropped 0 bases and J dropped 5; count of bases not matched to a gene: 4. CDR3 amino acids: CASSLGQGPDQPQHF. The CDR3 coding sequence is TGTGCCAGCAGCTTGGGACAGGGGCCTGATCAGCCCCAGCATTTT.

CDR3 sequence (DNA): TGTGCCAGCAGCTCCGAACTAGCGGGATGGATCACCGGGGAGCTGTTTTTT. This translates into CASSSELAGWITGELFF. This sequence joins TRBV7-2 and TRBJ2-2, with TRBD2 matching 10 bases. There are 17 residues in the CDR3. V shed 4 bases, J shed 4 bases, and the junction held 9 bases outside the gene matches. CDR1 is SGHTA, CDR2 FQGNSA, per germline.

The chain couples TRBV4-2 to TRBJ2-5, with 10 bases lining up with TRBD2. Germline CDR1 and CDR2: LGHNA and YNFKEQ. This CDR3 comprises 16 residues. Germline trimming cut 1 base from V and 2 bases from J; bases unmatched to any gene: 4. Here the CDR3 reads CASSQGRTSGQETQYF. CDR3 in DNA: TGTGCCAGCAGCCAAGGTCGGACTAGCGGACAAGAGACCCAGTACTTC.

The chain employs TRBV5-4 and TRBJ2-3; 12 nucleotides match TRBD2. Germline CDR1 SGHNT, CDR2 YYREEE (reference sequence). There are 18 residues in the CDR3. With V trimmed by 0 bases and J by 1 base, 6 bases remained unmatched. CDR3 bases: TGTGCCAGCAGCTTGGGACTAGCGGGAGTGGGCGGCACAGATACGCAGTATTTT. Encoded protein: CASSLGLAGVGGTDTQYF.

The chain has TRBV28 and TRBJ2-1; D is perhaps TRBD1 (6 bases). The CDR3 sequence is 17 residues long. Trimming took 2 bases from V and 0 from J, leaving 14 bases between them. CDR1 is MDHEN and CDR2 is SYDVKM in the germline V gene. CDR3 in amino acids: CASSLMGAASSYNEQFF. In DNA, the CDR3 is TGTGCCAGCAGTTTAATGGGGGCGGCATCCTCCTACAATGAGCAGTTCTTC.

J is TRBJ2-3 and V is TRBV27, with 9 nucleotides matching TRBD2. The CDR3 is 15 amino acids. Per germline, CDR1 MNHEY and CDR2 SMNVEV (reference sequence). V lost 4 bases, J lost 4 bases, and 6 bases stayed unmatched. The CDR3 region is CASSWSLAGSDTQYF. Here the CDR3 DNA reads TGTGCCAGCAGTTGGTCCCTAGCGGGATCAGATACGCAGTATTTT.

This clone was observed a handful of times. For the CDR3, the DNA is TGTGCCAGTAGTATCGGGACTAGCGGGAGCCTGGCCAAAAACATTCAGTACTTC. As protein: CASSIGTSGSLAKNIQYF. The V and J genes are TRBV19 and TRBJ2-4; 14 bases align to TRBD2. The germline V gene encodes CDR1 LNHDA and CDR2 SQIVND (reference sequence). V trimming: 3 bases; J trimming: 1 base; junction bases outside the gene matches: 5. The CDR3 spans 18 residues.

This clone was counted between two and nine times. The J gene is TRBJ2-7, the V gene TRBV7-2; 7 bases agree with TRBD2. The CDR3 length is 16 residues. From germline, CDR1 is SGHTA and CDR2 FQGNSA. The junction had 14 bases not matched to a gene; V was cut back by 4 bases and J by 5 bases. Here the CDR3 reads CASSSSGAGANHEQYF. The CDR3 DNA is TGTGCCAGCAGCTCCTCCGGGGCGGGAGCCAATCACGAGCAGTACTTC.

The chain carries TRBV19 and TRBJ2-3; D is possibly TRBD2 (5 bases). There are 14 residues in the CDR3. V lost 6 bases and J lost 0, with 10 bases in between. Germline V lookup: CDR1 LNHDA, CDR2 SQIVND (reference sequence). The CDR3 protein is CASRAGLSTDTQYF. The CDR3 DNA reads TGTGCCAGTAGGGCAGGACTTAGCACAGATACGCAGTATTTT.

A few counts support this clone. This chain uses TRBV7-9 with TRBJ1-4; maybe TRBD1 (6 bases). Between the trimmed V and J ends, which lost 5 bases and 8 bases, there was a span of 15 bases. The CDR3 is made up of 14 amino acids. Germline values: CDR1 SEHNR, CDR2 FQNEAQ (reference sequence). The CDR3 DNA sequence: TGTGCCAGCAGCCCGACAGGACAGCGGGAAAAACTGTTTTTT. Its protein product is CASSPTGQREKLFF. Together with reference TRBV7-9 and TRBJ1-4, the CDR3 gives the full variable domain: DTGVSQNPRHKITKRGQNVTFRCDPISEHNRLYWYRQTLGQGPEFLTYFQNEAQLEKSRLLSDRFSAERPKGSFSTLEIQRTEQGDSAMYLCASSPTGQREKLFFGSGTQLSVL.

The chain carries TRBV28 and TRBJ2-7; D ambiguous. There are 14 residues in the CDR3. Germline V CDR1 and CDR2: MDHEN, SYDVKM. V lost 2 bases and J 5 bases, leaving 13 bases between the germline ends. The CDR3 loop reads CASSLRSRVHEQYF. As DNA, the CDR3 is TGTGCCAGCAGTTTAAGGAGTCGGGTCCACGAGCAGTACTTC.

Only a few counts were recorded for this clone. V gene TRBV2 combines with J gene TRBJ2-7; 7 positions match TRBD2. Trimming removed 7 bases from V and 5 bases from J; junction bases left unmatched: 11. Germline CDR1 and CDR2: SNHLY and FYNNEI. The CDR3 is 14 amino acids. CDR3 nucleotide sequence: TGTGCCAGCACCGCCGGTGGACTAGGGGACGAGCAGTACTTC. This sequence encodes CASTAGGLGDEQYF.

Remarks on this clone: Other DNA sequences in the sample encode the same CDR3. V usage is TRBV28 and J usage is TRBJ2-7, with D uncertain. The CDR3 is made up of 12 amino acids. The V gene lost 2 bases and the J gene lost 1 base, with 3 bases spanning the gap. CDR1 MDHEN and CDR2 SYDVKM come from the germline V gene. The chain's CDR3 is CASSLPSYEQYF. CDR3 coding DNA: TGTGCCAGCAGTTTACCATCCTACGAGCAGTACTTC. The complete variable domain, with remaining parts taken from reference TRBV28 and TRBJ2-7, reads DVKVTQSSRYLVKRTGEKVFLECVQDMDHENMFWYRQDPGLGLRLIYFSYDVKMKEKGDIPEGYSVSREKKERFSLILESASTNQTSMYLCASSLPSYEQYFGPGTRLTVT.

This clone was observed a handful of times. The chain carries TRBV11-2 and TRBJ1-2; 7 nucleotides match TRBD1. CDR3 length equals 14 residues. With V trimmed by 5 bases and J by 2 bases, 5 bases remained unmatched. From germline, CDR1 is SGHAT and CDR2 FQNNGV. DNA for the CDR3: TGTGCCAGCAGCCCGGGACAGAGCAACTATGGCTACACCTTC. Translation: CASSPGQSNYGYTF.

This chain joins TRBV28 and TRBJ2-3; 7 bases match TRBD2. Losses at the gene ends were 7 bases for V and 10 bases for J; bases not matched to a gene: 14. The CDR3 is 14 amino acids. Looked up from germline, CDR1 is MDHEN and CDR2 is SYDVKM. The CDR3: CASNGGRADRAQYF. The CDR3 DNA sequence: TGTGCCAGCAACGGCGGGAGAGCTGACCGTGCGCAGTATTTT.

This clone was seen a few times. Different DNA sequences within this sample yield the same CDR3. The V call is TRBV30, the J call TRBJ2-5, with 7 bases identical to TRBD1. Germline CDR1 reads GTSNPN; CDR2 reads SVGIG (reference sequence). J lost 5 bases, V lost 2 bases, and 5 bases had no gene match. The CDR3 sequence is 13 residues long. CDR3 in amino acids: CAWSRQGGETQYF. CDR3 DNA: TGTGCCTGGAGTCGACAGGGCGGGGAGACCCAGTACTTC.

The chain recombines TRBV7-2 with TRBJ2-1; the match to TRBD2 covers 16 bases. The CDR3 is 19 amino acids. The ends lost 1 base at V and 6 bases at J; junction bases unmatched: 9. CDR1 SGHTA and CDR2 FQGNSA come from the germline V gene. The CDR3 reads CASSLDPGTSGRVGNEQFF. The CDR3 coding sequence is TGTGCCAGCAGCTTAGACCCCGGGACTAGCGGGAGGGTAGGCAATGAGCAGTTCTTC.

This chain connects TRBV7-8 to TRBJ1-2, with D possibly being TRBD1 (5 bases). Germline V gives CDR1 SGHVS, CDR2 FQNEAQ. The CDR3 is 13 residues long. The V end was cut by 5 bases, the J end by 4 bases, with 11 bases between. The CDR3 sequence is CASSPQGSYGYTF. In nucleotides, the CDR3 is TGTGCCAGCAGCCCCCAGGGCAGCTATGGCTACACCTTC. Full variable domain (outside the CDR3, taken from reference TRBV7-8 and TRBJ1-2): GAGVSQSPRYKVAKRGQDVALRCDPISGHVSLFWYQQALGQGPEFLTYFQNEAQLDKSGLPSDRFFAERPEGSVSTLKIQRTQQEDSAVYLCASSPQGSYGYTFGSGTRLTVV.

This CDR3 reads CASSPEGISYEQYF. CDR3 coding DNA: TGTGCCAGCTCACCGGAGGGGATCTCCTACGAGCAGTACTTC. The V call is TRBV18, the J call TRBJ2-7; tentative D call: TRBD2 (6 bases). CDR3 length equals 14 residues. Trimming pared 3 bases from V and 0 bases from J, leaving 9 bases between. Germline values: CDR1 KGHSH, CDR2 LQKENI.

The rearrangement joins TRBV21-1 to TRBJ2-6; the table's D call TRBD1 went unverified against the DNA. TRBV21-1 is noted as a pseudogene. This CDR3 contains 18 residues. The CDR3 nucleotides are TGTGCCAGCAGCCACCGGGACAGGGGGCTCACTGGGGCCAACGTCCTGACTTTC. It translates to CASSHRDRGLTGANVLTF.

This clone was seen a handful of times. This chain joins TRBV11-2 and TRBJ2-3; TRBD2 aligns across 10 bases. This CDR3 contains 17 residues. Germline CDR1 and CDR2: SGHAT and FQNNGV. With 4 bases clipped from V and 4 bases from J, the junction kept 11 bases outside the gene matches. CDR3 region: CASSSRAGGPFADTQYF. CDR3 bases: TGTGCCAGCAGCTCGCGAGCGGGAGGGCCTTTCGCAGATACGCAGTATTTT.

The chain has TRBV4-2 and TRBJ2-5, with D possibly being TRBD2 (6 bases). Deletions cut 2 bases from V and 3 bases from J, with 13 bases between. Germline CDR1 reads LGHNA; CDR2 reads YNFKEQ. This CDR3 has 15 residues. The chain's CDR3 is CASSQYAGTKETQYF. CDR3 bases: TGTGCCAGCAGCCAATATGCGGGAACAAAAGAGACCCAGTACTTC.

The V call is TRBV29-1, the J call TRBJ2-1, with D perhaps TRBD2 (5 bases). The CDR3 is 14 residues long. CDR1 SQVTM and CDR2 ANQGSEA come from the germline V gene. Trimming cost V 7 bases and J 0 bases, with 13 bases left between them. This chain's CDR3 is CSETAGSSYNEQFF. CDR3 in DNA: TGCAGCGAGACCGCTGGGAGCTCCTACAATGAGCAGTTCTTC.

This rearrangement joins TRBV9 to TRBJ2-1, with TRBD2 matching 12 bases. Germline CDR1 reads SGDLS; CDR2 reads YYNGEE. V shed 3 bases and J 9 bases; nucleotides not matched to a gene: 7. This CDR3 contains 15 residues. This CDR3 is CASSATSGSVTEQFF. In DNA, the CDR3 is TGTGCCAGCAGCGCGACTAGCGGGAGCGTTACTGAGCAGTTCTTC.

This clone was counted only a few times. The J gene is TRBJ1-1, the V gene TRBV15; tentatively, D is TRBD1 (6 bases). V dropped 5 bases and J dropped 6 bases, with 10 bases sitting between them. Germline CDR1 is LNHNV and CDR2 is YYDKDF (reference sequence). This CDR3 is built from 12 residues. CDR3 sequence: CATSVQGPEAFF. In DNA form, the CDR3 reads TGTGCCACCAGCGTACAGGGTCCTGAAGCTTTCTTT.

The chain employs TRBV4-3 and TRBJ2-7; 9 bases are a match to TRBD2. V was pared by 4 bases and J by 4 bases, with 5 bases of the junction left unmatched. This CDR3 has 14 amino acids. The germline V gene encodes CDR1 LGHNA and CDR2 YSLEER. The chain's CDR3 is CASSPWREGYEQYF. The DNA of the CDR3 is TGCGCCAGCAGCCCCTGGCGGGAGGGTTACGAGCAGTACTTC.

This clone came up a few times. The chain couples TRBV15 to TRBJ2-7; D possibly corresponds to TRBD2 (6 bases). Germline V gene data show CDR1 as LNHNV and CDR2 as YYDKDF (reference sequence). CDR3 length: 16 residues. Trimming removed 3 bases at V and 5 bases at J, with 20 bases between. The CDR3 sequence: CATSSGKRLVTHEQYF. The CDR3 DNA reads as TGTGCCACCAGCAGTGGTAAAAGACTAGTAACCCACGAGCAGTACTTC.